This T cell receptor (beta chain) was recovered during a study of blood T cell repertoires in COVID-19. The V gene's germline CDR1 is LGHDT and CDR2 YNNKEL (reference sequence). This CDR3 has 12 residues. Trimming removed 3 bases at V and 4 bases at J, with 6 bases between. Only in-frame clones appear in the TCRdb table, and some are missing; sequencing was by immunoSEQ multiplex PCR. The data show more than 110,000 clones, less than 85% seen once. Specimen: peripheral blood. This chain links TRBV3-1 (or the pseudogene TRBV3-2) with TRBJ1-1; D is possibly TRBD1 (5 bases). The clonotype originates from a human donor in a cohort sampled during active COVID-19. The CDR3 sequence: CASSQQGTEAFF. For the CDR3, the DNA is TGTGCCAGCAGCCAGCAGGGCACTGAAGCTTTCTTT.